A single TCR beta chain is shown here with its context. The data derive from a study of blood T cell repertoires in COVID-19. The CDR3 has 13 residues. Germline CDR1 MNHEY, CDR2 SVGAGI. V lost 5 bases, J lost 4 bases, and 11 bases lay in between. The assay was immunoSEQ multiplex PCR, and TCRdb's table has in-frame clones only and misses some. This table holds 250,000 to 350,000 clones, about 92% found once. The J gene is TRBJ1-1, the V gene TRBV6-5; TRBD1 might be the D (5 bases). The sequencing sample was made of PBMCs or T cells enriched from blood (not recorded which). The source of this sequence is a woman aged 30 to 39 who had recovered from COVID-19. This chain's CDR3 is CASSRGIGTEAFF. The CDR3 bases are TGTGCCAGCAGTAGGGGTATAGGCACTGAAGCTTTCTTT.